The clone carrying this T cell receptor beta chain came up many times. As yet, its antigen is unknown. Time point denoted: pre-sensitization, week 0. The treatment: therapeutic diphenylcyclopropenone sensitization with weekly scalp DPC. This entry is derived from a study of human T cells and chemical hapten exposure. Looking at the study overall: The patients, most of them female, presented with alopecia areata, totalis or universalis.

This CDR3 contains 15 residues. CDR1 is SGHTA and CDR2 is FQGNSA in the germline V gene. Unmatched junction bases numbered 9, after V lost 5 bases and J lost 5 bases. MiXCR was run by TCRdb on the RACE reads, yielding one entry per CDR3 protein. The sample shows some 250,000 distinct CDR3 sequences, almost 8% of them seen only once. Whole-study findings and limits: Following DPC sensitization, TCRs present above 1 in 1000 frequency showed no change.

This clonotype originated in a man younger than 30 with alopecia areata. Some clones in this sample may be carry-over from other donors' samples. Sequenced here: whole blood, sampled in connection with sensitization to the hapten diphenylcyclopropenone (DPC). The chain has TRBV7-2 and TRBJ2-3; 8 bases agree with TRBD1. This CDR3 reads CASSPQAGGRDTQYF. For the CDR3, the DNA is TGTGCCAGCAGCCCGCAGGCAGGGGGCAGAGATACGCAGTATTTT.